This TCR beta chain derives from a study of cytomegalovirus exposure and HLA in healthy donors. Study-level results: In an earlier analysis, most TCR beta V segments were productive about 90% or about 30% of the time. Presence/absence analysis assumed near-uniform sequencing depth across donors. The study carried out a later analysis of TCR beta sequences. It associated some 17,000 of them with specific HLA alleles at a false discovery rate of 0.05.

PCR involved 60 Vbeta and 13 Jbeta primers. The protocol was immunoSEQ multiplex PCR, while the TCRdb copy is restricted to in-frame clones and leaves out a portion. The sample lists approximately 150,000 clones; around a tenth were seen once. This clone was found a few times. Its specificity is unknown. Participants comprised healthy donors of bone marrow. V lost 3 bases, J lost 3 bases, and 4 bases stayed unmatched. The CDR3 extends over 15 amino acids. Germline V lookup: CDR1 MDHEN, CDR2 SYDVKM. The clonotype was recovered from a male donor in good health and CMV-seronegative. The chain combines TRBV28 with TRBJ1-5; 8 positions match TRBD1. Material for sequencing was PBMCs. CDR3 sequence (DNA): TGTGCCAGCAGTTTGGGACAGGTCTACAATCAGCCCCAGCATTTT. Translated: CASSLGQVYNQPQHF.